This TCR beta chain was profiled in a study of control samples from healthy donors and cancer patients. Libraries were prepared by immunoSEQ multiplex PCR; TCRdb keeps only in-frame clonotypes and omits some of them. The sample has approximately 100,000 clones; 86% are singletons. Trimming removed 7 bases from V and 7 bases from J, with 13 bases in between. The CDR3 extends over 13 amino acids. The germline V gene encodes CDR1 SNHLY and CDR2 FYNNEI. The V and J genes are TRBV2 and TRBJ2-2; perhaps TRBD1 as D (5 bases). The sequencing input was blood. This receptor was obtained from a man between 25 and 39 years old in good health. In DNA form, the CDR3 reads TGTGCCAGCAATCCCGCAGGGAACGGGGAGCTGTTTTTT. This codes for CASNPAGNGELFF.